This T cell receptor beta chain comes out of a study of blood T cell repertoires in COVID-19. About the research overall: Italy, Spain and the United States were the sources of the convalescent and acute COVID-19 samples.

In germline, CDR1 is MNHNY, CDR2 SVGAGI (reference sequence). Deletions cut 2 bases from V and 3 bases from J, with 13 bases between. The CDR3 spans 15 residues. TCRdb's table, derived via immunoSEQ multiplex PCR, lists solely in-frame clones and lacks some. The table has 400,000 to 450,000 clones, approximately 88% seen once; the top ten hold over 9.5%. The TCR originated in a woman aged 45-60 years with COVID-19, enrolled during active disease. Material: peripheral blood. This chain connects TRBV6-6 to TRBJ1-2; D might be TRBD1 (6 bases). The CDR3 loop is CASSYLQGFHYGYTF. The CDR3 DNA reads TGTGCCAGCAGTTACCTACAGGGATTTCACTATGGCTACACCTTC.